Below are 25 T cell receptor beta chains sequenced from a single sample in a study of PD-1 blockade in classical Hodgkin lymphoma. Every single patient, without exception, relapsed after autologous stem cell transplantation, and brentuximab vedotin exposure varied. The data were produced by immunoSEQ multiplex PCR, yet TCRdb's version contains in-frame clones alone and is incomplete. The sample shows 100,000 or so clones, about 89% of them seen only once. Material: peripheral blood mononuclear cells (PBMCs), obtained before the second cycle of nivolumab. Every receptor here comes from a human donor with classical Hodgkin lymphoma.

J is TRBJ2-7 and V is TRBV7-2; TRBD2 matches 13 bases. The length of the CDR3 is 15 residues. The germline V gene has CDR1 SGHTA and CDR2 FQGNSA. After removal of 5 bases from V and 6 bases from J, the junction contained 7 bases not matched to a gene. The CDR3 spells CASSQPGLAGLEQYF. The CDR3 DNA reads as TGTGCCAGCAGCCAACCGGGACTAGCGGGGCTCGAGCAGTACTTC.

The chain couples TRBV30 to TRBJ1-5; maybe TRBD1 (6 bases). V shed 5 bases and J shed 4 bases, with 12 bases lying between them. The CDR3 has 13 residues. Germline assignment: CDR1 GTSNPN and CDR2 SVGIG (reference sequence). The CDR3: CAWAQGTNQPQHF. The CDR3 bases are TGTGCCTGGGCCCAGGGGACAAATCAGCCCCAGCATTTT.

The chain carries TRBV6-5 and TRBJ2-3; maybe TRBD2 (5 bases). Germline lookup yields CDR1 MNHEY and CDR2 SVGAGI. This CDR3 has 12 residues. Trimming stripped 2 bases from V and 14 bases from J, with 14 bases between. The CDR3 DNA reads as TGTGCCAGCAGTTACACGGGGTCCGTACCGTATTTT. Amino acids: CASSYTGSVPYF.

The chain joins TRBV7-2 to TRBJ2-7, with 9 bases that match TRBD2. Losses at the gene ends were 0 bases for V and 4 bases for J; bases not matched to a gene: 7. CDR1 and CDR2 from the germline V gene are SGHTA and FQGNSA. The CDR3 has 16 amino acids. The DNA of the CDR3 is TGTGCCAGCAGCTTAGCCGAGCGGGGGGCAGGGTACGAGCAGTACTTC. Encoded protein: CASSLAERGAGYEQYF.

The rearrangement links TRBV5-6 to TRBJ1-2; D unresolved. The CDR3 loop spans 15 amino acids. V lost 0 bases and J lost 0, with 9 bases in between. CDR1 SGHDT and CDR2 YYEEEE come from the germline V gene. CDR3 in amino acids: CASSLGAPANYGYTF. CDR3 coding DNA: TGTGCCAGCAGCTTGGGCGCGCCAGCTAACTATGGCTACACCTTC.

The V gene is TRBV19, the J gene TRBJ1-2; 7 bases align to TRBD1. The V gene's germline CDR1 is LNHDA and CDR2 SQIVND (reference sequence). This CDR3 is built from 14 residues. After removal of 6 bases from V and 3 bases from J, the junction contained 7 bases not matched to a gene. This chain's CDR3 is CASSNDREDYGYTF. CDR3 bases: TGTGCCAGTAGCAACGACAGGGAGGACTATGGCTACACCTTC.

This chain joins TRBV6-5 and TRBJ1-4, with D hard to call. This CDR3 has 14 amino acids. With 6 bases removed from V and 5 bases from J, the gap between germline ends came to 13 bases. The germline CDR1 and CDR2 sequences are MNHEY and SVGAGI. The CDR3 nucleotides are TGTGCCAGCAGCCCCGACCGAGGGAATGAAAAACTGTTTTTT. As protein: CASSPDRGNEKLFF.

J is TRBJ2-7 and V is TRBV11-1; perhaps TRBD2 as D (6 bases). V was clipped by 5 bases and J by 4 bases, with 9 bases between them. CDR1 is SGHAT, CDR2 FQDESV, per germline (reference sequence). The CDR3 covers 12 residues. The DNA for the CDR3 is TGTGCCAGCAGCCCCCGGGGGTACGAGCAGTACTTC. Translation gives CASSPRGYEQYF.

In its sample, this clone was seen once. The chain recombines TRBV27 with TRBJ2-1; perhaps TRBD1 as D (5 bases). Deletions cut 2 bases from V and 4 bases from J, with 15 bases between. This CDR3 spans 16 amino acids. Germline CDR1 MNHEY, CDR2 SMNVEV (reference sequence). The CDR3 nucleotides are TGTGCCAGCAGTTTAGCGACAGAGATGCTGTACAATGAGCAGTTCTTC. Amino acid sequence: CASSLATEMLYNEQFF.

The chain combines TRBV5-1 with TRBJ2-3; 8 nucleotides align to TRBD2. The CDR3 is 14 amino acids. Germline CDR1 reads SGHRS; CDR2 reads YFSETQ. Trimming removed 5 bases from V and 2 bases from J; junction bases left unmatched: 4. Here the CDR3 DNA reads TGCGCCAGCAGACTCGGACTAGCCACAGATACGCAGTATTTT. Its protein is CASRLGLATDTQYF.

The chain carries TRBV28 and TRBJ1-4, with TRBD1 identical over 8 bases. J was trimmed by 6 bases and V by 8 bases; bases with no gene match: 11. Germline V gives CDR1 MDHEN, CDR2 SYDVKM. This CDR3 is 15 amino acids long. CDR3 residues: CASSFQGAGDEKLFF. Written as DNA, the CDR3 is TGTGCCAGCTCCTTCCAGGGGGCAGGGGATGAAAAACTGTTTTTT.

The CDR3 nucleotides read TGTGCCAGTAGTATGGGGGTCCGGAGCTCCTACAATGAGCAGTTCTTC. Protein sequence: CASSMGVRSSYNEQFF. The rearrangement uses TRBV19 and TRBJ2-1, with D perhaps matching TRBD1 or TRBD2 (5 bases each). CDR3 length: 16 residues. Trimming stripped 3 bases from V and 0 bases from J, with 12 bases between. Germline V gene lookup returns CDR1 LNHDA and CDR2 SQIVND (reference sequence).

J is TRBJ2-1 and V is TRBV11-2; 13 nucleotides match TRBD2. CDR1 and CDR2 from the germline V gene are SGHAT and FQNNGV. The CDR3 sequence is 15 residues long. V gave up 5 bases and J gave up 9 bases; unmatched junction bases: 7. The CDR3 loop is CASSRTSGGAAEQFF. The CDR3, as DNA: TGTGCCAGCAGCCGAACTAGCGGGGGGGCCGCTGAGCAGTTCTTC.

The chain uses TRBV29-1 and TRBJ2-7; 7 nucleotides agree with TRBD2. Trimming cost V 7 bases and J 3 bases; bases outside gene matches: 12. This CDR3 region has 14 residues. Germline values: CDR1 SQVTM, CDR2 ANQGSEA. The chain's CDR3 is CSAGGSGAHYEQYF. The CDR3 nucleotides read TGCAGCGCCGGGGGGAGCGGGGCGCACTACGAGCAGTACTTC.

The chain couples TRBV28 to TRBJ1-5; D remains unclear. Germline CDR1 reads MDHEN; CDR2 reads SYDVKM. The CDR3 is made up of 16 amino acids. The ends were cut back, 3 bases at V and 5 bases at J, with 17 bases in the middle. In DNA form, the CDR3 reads TGTGCCAGCAGTTTTGTTCCGGGGTTAATTGATCAGCCCCAGCATTTT. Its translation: CASSFVPGLIDQPQHF.

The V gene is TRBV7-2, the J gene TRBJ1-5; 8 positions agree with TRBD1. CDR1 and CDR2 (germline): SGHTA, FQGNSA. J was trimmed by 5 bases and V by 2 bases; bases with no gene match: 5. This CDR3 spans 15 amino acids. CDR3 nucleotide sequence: TGTGCCAGCAGCTTATCGGGACAGGAGTATCAGCCCCAGCATTTT. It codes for CASSLSGQEYQPQHF.

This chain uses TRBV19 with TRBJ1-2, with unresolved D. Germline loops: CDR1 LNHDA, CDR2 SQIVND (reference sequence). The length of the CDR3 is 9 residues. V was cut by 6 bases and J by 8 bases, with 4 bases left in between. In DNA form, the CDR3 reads TGTGCCAGTAGGGGCGGCTACACCTTC. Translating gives CASRGGYTF.

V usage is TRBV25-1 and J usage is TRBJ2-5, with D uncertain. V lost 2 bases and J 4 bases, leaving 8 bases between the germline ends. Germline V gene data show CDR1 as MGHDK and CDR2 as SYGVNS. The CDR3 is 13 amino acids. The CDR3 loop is CASSEMKGETQYF. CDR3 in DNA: TGTGCCAGCAGTGAAATGAAGGGAGAGACCCAGTACTTC. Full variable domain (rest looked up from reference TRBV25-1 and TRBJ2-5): EADIYQTPRYLVIGTGKKITLECSQTMGHDKMYWYQQDPGMELHLIHYSYGVNSTEKGDLSSESTVSRIRTEHFPLTLESARPSHTSQYLCASSEMKGETQYFGPGTRLLVL.

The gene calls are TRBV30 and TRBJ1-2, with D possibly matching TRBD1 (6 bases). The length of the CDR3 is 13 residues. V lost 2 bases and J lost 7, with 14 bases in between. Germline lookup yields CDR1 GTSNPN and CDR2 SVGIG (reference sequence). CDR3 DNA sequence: TGTGCCTGGAGTTATGGGACAAAAGGTGGCTACACCTTC. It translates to CAWSYGTKGGYTF.

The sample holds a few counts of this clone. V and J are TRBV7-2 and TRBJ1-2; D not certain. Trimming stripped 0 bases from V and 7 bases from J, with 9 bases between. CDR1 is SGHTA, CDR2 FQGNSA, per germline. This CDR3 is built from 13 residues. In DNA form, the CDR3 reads TGTGCCAGCAGCTTAGCCGGGTGGCGTGGCTACACCTTC. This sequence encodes CASSLAGWRGYTF.

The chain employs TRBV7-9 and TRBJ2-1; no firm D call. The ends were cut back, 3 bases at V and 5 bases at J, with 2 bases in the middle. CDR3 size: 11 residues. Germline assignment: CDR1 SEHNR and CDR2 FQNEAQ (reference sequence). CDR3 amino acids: CASSLHNEQFF. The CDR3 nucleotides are TGTGCCAGCAGCTTGCACAATGAGCAGTTCTTC.

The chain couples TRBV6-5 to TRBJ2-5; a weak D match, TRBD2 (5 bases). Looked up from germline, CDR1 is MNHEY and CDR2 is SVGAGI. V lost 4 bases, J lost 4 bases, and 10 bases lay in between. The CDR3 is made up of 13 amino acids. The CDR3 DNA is TGTGCCAGCAGTTTTCGGGGTCCAGAGACCCAGTACTTC. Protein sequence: CASSFRGPETQYF.

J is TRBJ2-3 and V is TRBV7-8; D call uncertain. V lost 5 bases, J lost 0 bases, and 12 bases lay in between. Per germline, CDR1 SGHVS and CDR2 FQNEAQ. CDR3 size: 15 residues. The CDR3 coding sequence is TGTGCCAGCAGCCCCCGGGTAACTAGCACAGATACGCAGTATTTT. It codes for CASSPRVTSTDTQYF.

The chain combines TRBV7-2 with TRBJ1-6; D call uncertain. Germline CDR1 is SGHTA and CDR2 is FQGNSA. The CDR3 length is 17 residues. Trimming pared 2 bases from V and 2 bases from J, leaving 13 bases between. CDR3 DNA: TGTGCCAGCAGCTTATTAATTCGTGTCGCCTATAATTCACCCCTCCACTTT. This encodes CASSLLIRVAYNSPLHF.

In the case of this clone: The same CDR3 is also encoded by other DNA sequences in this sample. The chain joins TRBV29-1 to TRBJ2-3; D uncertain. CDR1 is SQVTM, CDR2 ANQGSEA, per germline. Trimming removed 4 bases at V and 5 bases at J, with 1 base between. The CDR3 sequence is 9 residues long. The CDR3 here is CSVGDTQYF. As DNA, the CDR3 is TGCAGCGTTGGAGATACGCAGTATTTT.